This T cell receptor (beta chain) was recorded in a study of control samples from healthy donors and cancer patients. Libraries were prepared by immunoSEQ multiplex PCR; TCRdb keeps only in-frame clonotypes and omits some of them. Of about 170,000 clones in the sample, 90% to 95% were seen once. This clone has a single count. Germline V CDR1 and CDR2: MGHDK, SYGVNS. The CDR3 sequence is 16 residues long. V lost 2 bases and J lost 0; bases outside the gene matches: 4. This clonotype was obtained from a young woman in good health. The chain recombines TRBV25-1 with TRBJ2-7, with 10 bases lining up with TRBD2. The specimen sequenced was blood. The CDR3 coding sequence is TGTGCCAGCAGTGAAAATAGCGGGAGGACCTCCTACGAGCAGTACTTC. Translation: CASSENSGRTSYEQYF.